The 5 T cell receptor beta chains reported below all come from one sample, sequenced in a study of glioma-infiltrating T cells. Amplification of TCR alpha and beta CDR3 regions from RNA used iRepertoire nested multiplex PCR. TCRdb ran MiXCR on the multiplex PCR reads and lists one entry per CDR3 protein. The data contain 400,000 or so distinct CDR3 sequences, approximately 42% of them seen just once; the ten biggest clones take up about 12%. Sequencing was done on a sample of glioma tissue, nonneoplastic brain tissue, or PBMCs (not recorded which). The receptor set was obtained from a human donor with low-grade glioma or glioblastoma, undergoing nonglioma brain surgery, or in good health (not recorded which).

V gene TRBV27 combines with J gene TRBJ1-1, with a tentative D call TRBD1 (5 bases). The CDR3 covers 15 residues. V was pared by 5 bases and J by 3 bases, with 16 bases between. Germline assignment: CDR1 MNHEY and CDR2 SMNVEV (reference sequence). The CDR3 nucleotides are TGTGCCAGCAGTCCACCTTACGGGACCCACACTGAAGCTTTCTTT. This translates into CASSPPYGTHTEAFF.

The gene calls are TRBV28 and TRBJ2-2; either TRBD1 or TRBD2 may supply D (5 bases each). CDR1 is MDHEN and CDR2 is SYDVKM in the germline V gene. This CDR3 contains 13 residues. V was trimmed by 10 bases and J by 7 bases, leaving 16 bases between them. CDR3 region: CATGATDNGELFF. Written as DNA, the CDR3 is TGTGCCACCGGGGCAACAGACAACGGGGAGCTGTTTTTT. The full variable domain, in which reference TRBV28 and TRBJ2-2 provide the parts outside the CDR3, is DVKVTQSSRYLVKRTGEKVFLECVQDMDHENMFWYRQDPGLGLRLIYFSYDVKMKEKGDIPEGYSVSREKKERFSLILESASTNQTSMYLCATGATDNGELFFGEGSRLTVL.

This clonotype was seen only a few times. The V gene is TRBV27, the J gene TRBJ2-1, with D perhaps TRBD1 (6 bases). Germline V lookup: CDR1 MNHEY, CDR2 SMNVEV (reference sequence). This CDR3 has 15 residues. V dropped 6 bases and J dropped 0 bases, with 12 bases sitting between them. The CDR3 protein is CASSHGQSSYNEQFF. The CDR3 bases are TGTGCCAGCAGCCACGGACAGAGCTCCTACAATGAGCAGTTCTTC.

This clonotype has a count of ten or more. In DNA, the CDR3 is TGCAGTGCCCGTGAGGACTCCTACAATGAGCAGTTCTTC. This sequence encodes CSAREDSYNEQFF. The genes are TRBV20-1 and TRBJ2-1, with D unclear. Trimming took off 6 bases at V and 0 bases at J, with 9 bases between the two ends. This CDR3 region has 13 residues. Germline V CDR1 and CDR2: DFQATT, SNEGSKA (reference sequence).

This clonotype was recorded many times. The V call is TRBV24-1, the J call TRBJ2-1; 8 positions match TRBD1. After removal of 4 bases from V and 7 bases from J, the junction contained 8 bases not matched to a gene. CDR1 and CDR2 (germline): KGHDR, SFDVKD. The CDR3 consists of 15 residues. CDR3: CATSDTGQGENEQFF. CDR3 in DNA: TGTGCCACCAGTGACACCGGACAGGGAGAGAATGAGCAGTTCTTC.